The 14 T cell receptor beta chains reported below all come from one sample, sequenced in a study of T cells in Graves' hyperthyroidism and ophthalmopathy. TCR beta CDR3 regions were amplified from RNA. During a first-round RT-PCR of the TCR CDR3, the HTBI primer set was used. TCRdb independently ran MiXCR on the multiplex PCR reads; one entry per CDR3 protein. Among a few hundred thousand distinct CDR3 sequences listed, around 18% were seen once. The specimen was blood. Every receptor here comes from a woman in her thirties or forties with Graves' ophthalmopathy.

In its sample, this clonotype was seen many times. The CDR3 sequence: CASNSAGVGQPQHF. CDR3 nucleotide sequence: TGTGCCAGTAACTCTGCAGGGGTTGGACAGCCCCAGCATTTT. The chain combines TRBV19 with TRBJ1-5; tentative D call: TRBD1 (6 bases). Trimming pared 7 bases from V and 7 bases from J, leaving 17 bases between. From germline, CDR1 is LNHDA and CDR2 SQIVND (reference sequence). The CDR3 is 14 residues long.

This clonotype was counted ten times or more. The chain uses TRBV12-5 and TRBJ2-3; D might be TRBD1 (6 bases). In germline, CDR1 is LGHNT, CDR2 FRNRAP. The CDR3 runs to 16 residues. Trimming shortened V by 5 bases and J by 0 bases, and 15 bases separated the two germline ends. CDR3 loop: CASGPFVGASTDTQYF. CDR3 coding DNA: TGTGCTAGTGGTCCCTTCGTGGGGGCTAGCACAGATACGCAGTATTTT.

The table lists this clonotype with many counts. V usage is TRBV6-4 and J usage is TRBJ2-6; weak D call: TRBD2 (6 bases). This CDR3 comprises 18 residues. V dropped 5 bases and J dropped 2 bases, with 19 bases sitting between them. Germline-derived CDR1 and CDR2 are MRHNA and SNTAGT. This CDR3 is CASSPRGAPGTGANVLTF. The CDR3 coding sequence is TGTGCCAGCAGTCCCCGCGGGGCCCCAGGCACTGGGGCCAACGTCCTGACTTTC.

Ten or more counts support this clonotype. The junction differs from germline at one of its ends, possibly a read error. The rearrangement uses TRBV7-7 and TRBJ2-2, with D uncertain. This CDR3 has 16 amino acids. Germline V lookup: CDR1 SSHAT, CDR2 FNYEAQ (reference sequence). CDR3: CASSLTLDGNTGELFF. The CDR3, as DNA: TGTGCTAGCAGCTTAACACTCGACGGGAACACCGGGGAGCTGTTTTTT.

This clonotype was counted at least ten times. This rearrangement joins TRBV11-3 to TRBJ1-2; 8 bases map to TRBD1. Germline V CDR1 and CDR2: SGHNT, YENEEA. Germline trimming cut 1 base from V and 4 bases from J; bases unmatched to any gene: 8. The CDR3 is made up of 16 amino acids. CDR3 DNA sequence: TGTGCCAGCAGCTTAGTCCTAGGCGGACAGGGCTATGGCTACACCTTC. Residues: CASSLVLGGQGYGYTF.

A remark on this clonotype: A read error may explain this, as a much larger clone is one base away. The CDR3 bases are TGTGCCAGCAGAGGGCTGCGCGTTTTAGATACGCGGTATTTT. This encodes CASRGLRVLDTRYF. This chain uses TRBV6-2 or TRBV6-3 with TRBJ2-3; D is undetermined. The CDR3 spans 14 residues. The germline V gene has CDR1 MNHEY and CDR2 SVGEGT.

This chain uses TRBV30 with TRBJ1-1, with 7 bases matching TRBD1. The CDR3 consists of 14 residues. The V segment lost 4 bases and the J segment 6 bases; nucleotides outside the gene matches: 11. CDR1 and CDR2 from the germline V gene are GTSNPN and SVGIG (reference sequence). The DNA for the CDR3 is TGTGCCTGGAACATAAAACAGGGGAGGCCTGAAGCTTTCTTT. It specifies CAWNIKQGRPEAFF.

This clonotype has more than one count but fewer than ten. J is TRBJ2-7 and V is TRBV12-3 or TRBV12-4, with D maybe TRBD2 (6 bases). Near its end, the DNA agrees better with TRBJ2-1, so the J call may be wrong. The CDR3 consists of 17 residues. The CDR3 bases are TGTGCCAGCAGTCCTTCGGGAGCCATCATGTTTACCTACGAGCAGTTCTTC. It yields the protein CASSPSGAIMFTYEQFF.

This clonotype occurred many times. V is TRBV6-2 or TRBV6-3 and J is TRBJ2-7; 7 positions agree with TRBD1. Germline CDR1 and CDR2: MNHEY and SVGEGT. J gave up 0 bases and V 6 bases, and 11 bases lay outside the gene matches. This CDR3 contains 16 residues. CDR3 DNA: TGTGCCAGCAGAAACGCCCGGGACAGTCCCTCCTACGAGCAGTACTTC. Translation gives CASRNARDSPSYEQYF.

The rearrangement links TRBV7-9 to TRBJ2-2; D gene uncertain. CDR1 is SEHNR, CDR2 FQNEAQ, per germline (reference sequence). V lost 5 bases and J 0 bases, leaving 10 bases between the germline ends. CDR3 length: 15 residues. The CDR3 DNA reads as TGTGCCAGCAGCCCGTCCCCACCGAACACCGGGGAGCTGTTTTTT. Encoded protein: CASSPSPPNTGELFF.

The chain joins TRBV7-8 to TRBJ2-5, with D tentatively TRBD1 (6 bases). CDR1 SGHVS and CDR2 FQNEAQ come from the germline V gene. The CDR3 is made up of 15 amino acids. Trimming pared 7 bases from V and 5 bases from J, leaving 20 bases between. CDR3 sequence reads: CASMPGRGDLETQYF. In nucleotides, the CDR3 is TGTGCCAGCATGCCCGGCAGGGGCGATCTGGAGACCCAGTACTTC.

This clonotype was recorded at least ten times. The V call is TRBV28, the J call TRBJ1-1; D call uncertain. The CDR3 runs 17 residues. V was cut by 1 base and J by 0 bases, with 15 bases left in between. Looked up from germline, CDR1 is MDHEN and CDR2 is SYDVKM. CDR3 DNA: TGTGCCAGCAGTTTATCCCGCGGTCGCAGGCTGAACACTGAAGCTTTCTTT. It yields the protein CASSLSRGRRLNTEAFF.

The table lists this clonotype with many counts. The chain has TRBV28 and TRBJ2-7; D uncertain. Trimming shortened V by 2 bases and J by 4 bases, and 12 bases separated the two germline ends. The CDR3 extends over 14 amino acids. In germline, CDR1 is MDHEN, CDR2 SYDVKM. The CDR3 coding sequence is TGTGCCAGCAGTTTAGTCATAAGGGCTTACGAGCAGTACTTC. Translating gives CASSLVIRAYEQYF. The complete variable domain, with remaining parts taken from reference TRBV28 and TRBJ2-7, reads DVKVTQSSRYLVKRTGEKVFLECVQDMDHENMFWYRQDPGLGLRLIYFSYDVKMKEKGDIPEGYSVSREKKERFSLILESASTNQTSMYLCASSLVIRAYEQYFGPGTRLTVT.

The sample holds many counts of this clonotype. This chain joins TRBV12-3 or TRBV12-4 and TRBJ2-5; 9 positions agree with TRBD1. With 6 bases clipped from V and 4 bases from J, the junction kept 6 bases outside the gene matches. CDR3 size: 14 residues. The DNA for the CDR3 is TGTGCCAGCAGCCTACAGGGGGCTGCAGAGACCCAGTACTTC. Residues: CASSLQGAAETQYF.